Shown below are 29 T cell receptor beta chains from a single sample sequenced in a study of T-cell memory formation after mild COVID-19. MiXCR was run by TCRdb on the 5' RACE reads, yielding one entry per CDR3 protein. There are 280,000 or so distinct CDR3 sequences in the sample; over 7% occur only once, and about 22% lies in the top ten. The source material was PBMCs or a T cell subset sorted from them (not recorded which). Source of these receptors: a man aged 18 to 30 who had mild COVID-19 (a few samples of this study predate the infection). Cell type and time point are not known.

This clonotype was observed many times. The chain is built from TRBV7-2 and TRBJ1-3; possibly TRBD1 for D (6 bases). V lost 5 bases, J lost 8 bases, and 10 bases lay in between. This CDR3 spans 12 amino acids. Germline V CDR1 and CDR2: SGHTA, FQGNSA. As DNA, the CDR3 is TGTGCCAGCAGCGAACAGGGACACACCATATATTTT. It codes for CASSEQGHTIYF.

This clonotype has more than one count but fewer than ten. The gene calls are TRBV12-3 or TRBV12-4 and TRBJ2-7; 7 nucleotides line up with TRBD1. CDR3 length: 13 residues. The V gene end was trimmed by 6 bases and the J gene end by 7 bases; junction bases not matched to a gene: 9. CDR3 sequence reads: CASSQDRPREQYF. The CDR3 DNA reads as TGTGCCAGCAGCCAGGACAGGCCTCGGGAGCAGTACTTC.

This clonotype was detected many times. The V gene is TRBV3-1, the J gene TRBJ1-1; D gene uncertain. Germline V gene data show CDR1 as LGHDT and CDR2 as YNNKEL (reference sequence). The CDR3 is 12 residues long. Trimming took 1 base from V and 4 from J, leaving 4 bases between them. The DNA of the CDR3 is TGTGCCAGCAGCCAAGTCGGCACTGAAGCTTTCTTT. It specifies CASSQVGTEAFF.

This chain connects TRBV12-1 to TRBJ2-5; TRBD1 is the table's D call and was not checked against the DNA. TRBV12-1 is listed as a pseudogene. The length of the CDR3 is 14 residues. Here the CDR3 reads CASSFGLSRETQYF. The CDR3 nucleotides read TGTGCCAGCAGCTTCGGACTGTCGAGGGAGACCCAGTACTTC.

The table lists this clonotype with a few counts. This sequence joins TRBV4-3 and TRBJ1-5; D is possibly TRBD1 (6 bases). There are 16 residues in the CDR3. The V gene lost 1 base and the J gene lost 7 bases, with 17 bases spanning the gap. Per the germline V gene, CDR1 is LGHNA and CDR2 is YSLEER. The CDR3, as DNA: TGCGCCAGCAGCCAAGGCACAGGGTCTGACGGACAGCCCCAGCATTTT. This codes for CASSQGTGSDGQPQHF.

V gene TRBV30 combines with J gene TRBJ2-7; the match to TRBD2 covers 7 bases. Germline lookup yields CDR1 GTSNPN and CDR2 SVGIG (reference sequence). The junction had 11 bases not matched to a gene; V was cut back by 2 bases and J by 4 bases. CDR3 length equals 15 residues. CDR3 DNA sequence: TGTGCCTGGAGTACCGGGACTATGTCAGGGTACGAGCAGTACTTC. Translating it yields CAWSTGTMSGYEQYF.

CDR3 loop: CASSLDPPYTGELFF. As DNA, the CDR3 is TGTGCCAGCAGCTTAGATCCCCCGTACACCGGGGAGCTGTTTTTT. The chain is built from TRBV11-2 and TRBJ2-2; no definite D call. CDR1 and CDR2 (germline): SGHAT, FQNNGV. The CDR3 spans 15 residues. V was trimmed by 0 bases and J by 3 bases, leaving 8 bases between them.

This clonotype was seen more than once but under ten times. The chain combines TRBV4-2 with TRBJ1-3, with TRBD1 as a possible D gene (5 bases). The germline V and J ends were trimmed by 0 bases and 0 bases, with 12 bases remaining between them. The CDR3 covers 17 residues. Germline V gene lookup returns CDR1 LGHNA and CDR2 YNFKEQ. CDR3 loop: CASSQEGRGSSGNTIYF. The CDR3 DNA follows: TGTGCCAGCAGCCAAGAAGGGAGGGGAAGCTCTGGAAACACCATATATTTT.

This clonotype was counted a few times. V gene TRBV27 combines with J gene TRBJ2-2, with D perhaps TRBD1 (6 bases). Trimming took 1 base from V and 6 from J, leaving 9 bases between them. The CDR3 is made up of 14 amino acids. The germline gives CDR1 MNHEY, CDR2 SMNVEV (reference sequence). Here the CDR3 reads CASSLFRGSGELFF. The CDR3 DNA reads TGTGCCAGCAGTTTATTCAGGGGTTCCGGGGAGCTGTTTTTT.

This clonotype was seen at least ten times. V and J are TRBV6-2 or TRBV6-3 and TRBJ2-5, with 13 bases fitting TRBD2. V gave up 2 bases and J gave up 5 bases; unmatched junction bases: 5. Germline V gives CDR1 MNHEY, CDR2 SVGEGT. The CDR3 has 16 amino acids. CDR3 in amino acids: CASSYGTSGVGETQYF. In DNA form, the CDR3 reads TGTGCCAGCAGTTACGGGACTAGCGGGGTGGGGGAGACCCAGTACTTC.

The chain carries TRBV7-9 and TRBJ1-2; D call uncertain. Trimming left V 2 bases short and J 8 bases short, with 3 bases between. From germline, CDR1 is SEHNR and CDR2 FQNEAQ (reference sequence). The length of the CDR3 is 10 residues. The CDR3 sequence is CASSLYGYTF. The DNA for the CDR3 is TGTGCCAGCAGCTTATACGGCTACACCTTC.

The CDR3 sequence: CASSVGENTEAFF. Here the CDR3 DNA reads TGTGCCAGCAGTGTAGGAGAGAACACTGAAGCTTTCTTT. The chain employs TRBV2 and TRBJ1-1; unclear D gene. V lost 4 bases to trimming and J lost 1 base, with 7 bases between them. This CDR3 comprises 13 residues. Germline loops: CDR1 SNHLY, CDR2 FYNNEI.

Only a few counts were recorded for this clonotype. V usage is TRBV15 and J usage is TRBJ2-5; D gene ambiguous. Germline assignment: CDR1 LNHNV and CDR2 YYDKDF (reference sequence). There are 13 residues in the CDR3. V gave up 0 bases and J gave up 4 bases, with 6 bases separating them. The CDR3: CATSREGIETQYF. The DNA of the CDR3 is TGTGCCACCAGCAGAGAGGGGATAGAGACCCAGTACTTC.

This clonotype was picked up a small number of times. V usage is TRBV7-9 and J usage is TRBJ2-7, with D possibly being TRBD1 (5 bases). Germline V gene data show CDR1 as SEHNR and CDR2 as FQNEAQ (reference sequence). CDR3 length equals 12 residues. Trimming left V 3 bases short and J 6 bases short, with 9 bases between. Here the CDR3 reads CASSFDSIEQYF. Here the CDR3 DNA reads TGTGCCAGCAGCTTCGACAGCATCGAGCAGTACTTC.

The genes are TRBV12-3 or TRBV12-4 and TRBJ1-6; 10 bases are a match to TRBD1. V was clipped by 6 bases and J by 7 bases; unmatched bases: 3. The length of the CDR3 is 14 residues. CDR3: CASRMGQGNSPLHF. The CDR3 DNA reads as TGTGCCAGCAGAATGGGACAGGGGAATTCACCCCTCCACTTT.

This clonotype was counted a few times. This sequence joins TRBV5-5 and TRBJ1-6; D might be TRBD1 (6 bases). Germline CDR1 SGHKS, CDR2 YYEKEE (reference sequence). Trimming removed 0 bases at V and 8 bases at J, with 9 bases between. The CDR3 loop spans 14 amino acids. The DNA for the CDR3 is TGTGCCAGCAGCTTGGACCCAGGGGATTCACCCCTCCACTTT. This gives the protein CASSLDPGDSPLHF.

There are a few counts of this clonotype. This chain connects TRBV2 to TRBJ2-1; the D is unclear. The CDR3 is made up of 14 amino acids. Trimming pared 4 bases from V and 2 bases from J, leaving 9 bases between. Germline CDR1 reads SNHLY; CDR2 reads FYNNEI. The CDR3 loop reads CASSVKAAYNEQFF. The CDR3 bases are TGTGCCAGCAGTGTGAAGGCAGCCTACAATGAGCAGTTCTTC.

In this sample, this clonotype turned up many times. The chain carries TRBV7-2 and TRBJ1-1, with unresolved D. The CDR3 loop spans 14 amino acids. Deletions cut 2 bases from V and 0 bases from J, with 7 bases between. Germline V lookup: CDR1 SGHTA, CDR2 FQGNSA. The CDR3 loop reads CASSLTIMNTEAFF. CDR3 nucleotides: TGTGCCAGCAGCTTAACAATCATGAACACTGAAGCTTTCTTT.

The chain links TRBV9 to TRBJ2-7; TRBD1 or TRBD2 may be the D gene (6 bases each). This CDR3 region has 16 residues. Trimming left V 0 bases short and J 0 bases short, with 13 bases between. Germline V gene lookup returns CDR1 SGDLS and CDR2 YYNGEE. CDR3 nucleotide sequence: TGTGCCAGCAGCGTAGAGGGGGGTCTAGGCTCCTACGAGCAGTACGTC. This translates into CASSVEGGLGSYEQYV.

This clonotype was picked up a small number of times. V is TRBV5-1 and J is TRBJ1-1; 8 positions agree with TRBD1. The length of the CDR3 is 16 residues. The V gene end was trimmed by 4 bases and the J gene end by 2 bases; junction bases not matched to a gene: 10. Germline V gene lookup returns CDR1 SGHRS and CDR2 YFSETQ. CDR3 coding DNA: TGCGCCAGCAGCGGTGACAGGGGCCCAGCCAACACTGAAGCTTTCTTT. Its translation: CASSGDRGPANTEAFF.

The gene calls are TRBV7-8 and TRBJ1-4; 9 bases agree with TRBD1. CDR3 size: 15 residues. J was trimmed by 7 bases and V by 5 bases; bases with no gene match: 8. The germline CDR1 and CDR2 sequences are SGHVS and FQNEAQ. The CDR3 region has the DNA TGTGCCAGCAGCCGACTGGGGACAGGGAGTGAAAAACTGTTTTTT. Amino acid sequence: CASSRLGTGSEKLFF.

This clonotype has only a few counts. The chain couples TRBV5-1 to TRBJ1-1, with D unresolved. Trimming shortened V by 1 base and J by 1 base, and 17 bases separated the two germline ends. The germline gives CDR1 SGHRS, CDR2 YFSETQ. The CDR3 contains 17 residues. CDR3 residues: CASSLTVRGKPNTEAFF. CDR3 nucleotides: TGCGCCAGCAGCTTGACTGTACGTGGCAAACCGAACACTGAAGCTTTCTTT.

The chain recombines TRBV15 with TRBJ1-1; TRBD1 is a possible D gene (6 bases). This CDR3 is 15 amino acids long. Per germline, CDR1 LNHNV and CDR2 YYDKDF (reference sequence). Trimming stripped 5 bases from V and 1 base from J, with 14 bases between. The DNA for the CDR3 is TGTGCCACCAGCGGCGGAGGACAGCAGAACACTGAAGCTTTCTTT. Translating it yields CATSGGGQQNTEAFF.

The chain joins TRBV5-6 to TRBJ2-1, with TRBD1 matching 9 bases. With 4 bases clipped from V and 15 bases from J, the junction kept 14 bases outside the gene matches. The CDR3 totals 14 residues. Germline lookup yields CDR1 SGHDT and CDR2 YYEEEE. CDR3 protein: CASSPGTGFLVGFF. The DNA of the CDR3 is TGTGCCAGCAGCCCAGGGACAGGGTTCTTGGTTGGGTTCTTC.

This clonotype was recorded at least ten times. The chain recombines TRBV24-1 with TRBJ2-2; D gene ambiguous. V was clipped by 3 bases and J by 6 bases, with 13 bases between them. The CDR3 has 15 residues. CDR1 and CDR2 (germline): KGHDR, SFDVKD. CDR3 bases: TGTGCCACCAGTGATAGTGGGGTTGGAGCCGGGGAGCTGTTTTTT. It encodes CATSDSGVGAGELFF.

The chain joins TRBV12-3 or TRBV12-4 to TRBJ1-1; no clear D. The V end was cut by 7 bases, the J end by 4 bases, with 10 bases between. The CDR3 sequence is 12 residues long. Here the CDR3 DNA reads TGTGCCAGCAAGGAGACGGTCACTGAAGCTTTCTTT. This encodes CASKETVTEAFF.

Ten or more counts support this clonotype. The V call is TRBV4-3, the J call TRBJ1-2, with D perhaps matching TRBD1 (5 bases). CDR3 length equals 18 residues. The ends were cut back, 4 bases at V and 4 bases at J, with 25 bases in the middle. Germline CDR1 and CDR2: LGHNA and YSLEER. The CDR3: CASSPPPSQTKGLYGYTF. As DNA, the CDR3 is TGCGCCAGCAGCCCCCCTCCGTCGCAGACCAAGGGACTCTATGGCTACACCTTC.

There are many counts of this clonotype. This chain connects TRBV20-1 to TRBJ2-5; TRBD1 or TRBD2 may be the D gene (5 bases each). V dropped 2 bases and J dropped 0 bases, with 13 bases sitting between them. This CDR3 contains 15 residues. Germline values: CDR1 DFQATT, CDR2 SNEGSKA (reference sequence). CDR3 amino acids: CSARRSGTYQETQYF. The DNA for the CDR3 is TGCAGTGCTAGACGCTCGGGGACGTACCAAGAGACCCAGTACTTC.

This clonotype was observed a handful of times. The CDR3 DNA reads TGTGCCTGGAGGACTAGTGCTCGCTCCTACGAGCAGTACTTC. Translating gives CAWRTSARSYEQYF. The gene calls are TRBV30 and TRBJ2-7; D is perhaps TRBD2 (6 bases). Deletions cut 3 bases from V and 0 bases from J, with 12 bases between. CDR1 is GTSNPN and CDR2 is SVGIG in the germline V gene (reference sequence). The CDR3 loop spans 14 amino acids.